A selection of T cell receptor beta chains follows, all from one sample in a study. TCRdb ran MiXCR on the RT-PCR reads and lists one entry per CDR3 protein. Of fewer than 800,000 distinct CDR3 sequences listed, 14% are singletons. Sequencing was performed on memory CD4+ T cells from blood. Every receptor here comes from a female donor in good health, serving as a healthy control. Each CDR3 is given with its conserved first and last residue. A D gene is named only where the DNA matches it firmly. Rows give clone size only sometimes, using once, few, many, or a class for an expanded clone.

d_gene: TRBD1; len: 15; v_gene: TRBV6-2/TRBV6-3; abundance: few; j_gene: TRBJ2-1; CDR3nt: TGTGCCAGCAGTTGGGACAGGCGCCCCTACAATGAGCAGTTCTTC; CDR3aa: CASSWDRRPYNEQFF
d_gene: TRBD2; len: 15; v_gene: TRBV20-1; abundance: NA; j_gene: TRBJ2-1; CDR3nt: TGCAGTGAAACAGTTCGGACTAGCTCGTACAATGAGCAGTTCTTC; CDR3aa: CSETVRTSSYNEQFF
d_gene: TRBD1; len: 15; v_gene: TRBV3-1; abundance: few; j_gene: TRBJ1-2; CDR3nt: TGTGCCAGCAGCCGGAACGACAGGGTTGGTGGAGGCTACACCTTC; CDR3aa: CASSRNDRVGGGYTF
d_gene: NA; len: 12; v_gene: TRBV15; abundance: many; j_gene: TRBJ2-1; CDR3nt: TGTGCCACCAGCATAGCCAAGGGTGAGCAGTTCTTC; CDR3aa: CATSIAKGEQFF
d_gene: NA; len: 12; v_gene: TRBV2; abundance: NA; j_gene: TRBJ2-7; CDR3nt: TGTGCCAGCAGTGATGGCATGGGCGAGCAGTACTTC; CDR3aa: CASSDGMGEQYF
d_gene: TRBD1; len: 15; v_gene: TRBV5-1; abundance: few; j_gene: TRBJ2-3; CDR3nt: TGCGCCAGCAGCCCGGGCGGGACAGGTATTACAACGCAGTATTTT; CDR3aa: CASSPGGTGITTQYF
d_gene: NA; len: 13; v_gene: TRBV5-1; abundance: few; j_gene: TRBJ2-3; CDR3nt: TGCGCCAGCAGCTTGGTGCTGGGACATACGCAGTATTTT; CDR3aa: CASSLVLGHTQYF
d_gene: NA; len: 13; v_gene: TRBV29-1; abundance: many; j_gene: TRBJ2-1; CDR3nt: TGCAGCGTCGTCGGGGGGCCATACAATGAGCAGTTCTTC; CDR3aa: CSVVGGPYNEQFF
d_gene: NA; len: 12; v_gene: TRBV7-2; abundance: many; j_gene: TRBJ2-5; CDR3nt: TGTGCCAGCAGCTTAGCGCAAGTAACCCAGTACTTC; CDR3aa: CASSLAQVTQYF
d_gene: NA; len: 14; v_gene: TRBV5-1; abundance: few; j_gene: TRBJ2-2; CDR3nt: TGCGCCAGCAGCCGGGGCCCGAGCACCGGGGAGCTGTTTTTT; CDR3aa: CASSRGPSTGELFF
d_gene: TRBD2; len: 16; v_gene: TRBV9; abundance: few; j_gene: TRBJ2-1; CDR3nt: TGTGCCAGCAGCGTAGATGCTAGCGGGAGAGGTGATGAGCAGTTCTTC; CDR3aa: CASSVDASGRGDEQFF
d_gene: NA; len: 15; v_gene: TRBV5-4; abundance: NA; j_gene: TRBJ1-1; CDR3nt: TGTGCCAGCAGCTTATCGGGGGCAATGAACACTGAAGCTTTCTTT; CDR3aa: CASSLSGAMNTEAFF
d_gene: NA; len: 14; v_gene: TRBV12-3/TRBV12-4; abundance: NA; j_gene: TRBJ2-1; CDR3nt: TGTGCCAGCAGTGCTGACCAGTCCTACAATGAGCAGTTCTTC; CDR3aa: CASSADQSYNEQFF
d_gene: NA; len: 15; v_gene: TRBV7-2; abundance: NA; j_gene: TRBJ2-1; CDR3nt: TGTGCCAGCAGCTTGACAGCATCTTTTTACAATGAGCAGTTCTTC; CDR3aa: CASSLTASFYNEQFF
d_gene: TRBD1; len: 16; v_gene: TRBV15; abundance: many; j_gene: TRBJ2-1; CDR3nt: TGTGCCACCAGCAGAGGGTTCTGGACAGGGCATCATGAGCAGTTCTTC; CDR3aa: CATSRGFWTGHHEQFF